Listed below are T cell receptor beta chains from one sample, sequenced in a study of blood T cell repertoires in COVID-19. Profiling relied on immunoSEQ multiplex PCR, and the TCRdb table lists in-frame clones only, not all of them. The sample yields 170,000 or so clones, roughly 75% seen once. Sequenced input: peripheral blood. Every receptor here comes from a man between 65 and 85 years old with active or convalescent COVID-19. Each CDR3 is given with its conserved first and last residue. Each record gives: CDR3 DNA, CDR3 protein, clone size, J gene, D gene, V gene. A D gene is named only where the DNA matches it firmly. Clone size is not always given. Where it is, it says once, few, many or a class for expanded clones.

DNA: TGCGCCAGCAGCTTGGATGCGGGAGGAGGTTCTGGAAACACCATATATTTT
CDR3: CASSLDAGGGSGNTIYF
size: NA
J: TRBJ1-3
D: NA
V: TRBV5-1

DNA: TGCGCCACCCGACAGGGGGGCCACAATGACGGGCAGTTCTTC
CDR3: CATRQGGHNDGQFF
size: NA
J: TRBJ2-1
D: TRBD1
V: TRBV5-1

DNA: TGTGCCAGCACTATCGGGGGTTACACTGAAGCTTTCTTT
CDR3: CASTIGGYTEAFF
size: few
J: TRBJ1-1
D: NA
V: TRBV12-3/TRBV12-4

DNA: TGTGCCAGTATTCAGGCGGGGAACACTGAAGCTTTCTTT
CDR3: CASIQAGNTEAFF
size: NA
J: TRBJ1-1
D: NA
V: TRBV19

DNA: TGTGCCAGCAGTTACACACCAGGACAGGTTACCTACGAGCAGTACTTC
CDR3: CASSYTPGQVTYEQYF
size: NA
J: TRBJ2-7
D: TRBD1
V: TRBV6-2/TRBV6-3

DNA: TGTGCCAGCAGTCAGATAAGCGGGTCGGGTAGGGATGAGCAGTTCTTC
CDR3: CASSQISGSGRDEQFF
size: NA
J: TRBJ2-1
D: NA
V: TRBV27

DNA: TGTGCCAGCAAAATCCAGGCAGGGAATAAGGGCTACACCTTC
CDR3: CASKIQAGNKGYTF
size: NA
J: TRBJ1-2
D: NA
V: TRBV28

DNA: TGTGCCAGTAGTATAGTAAGGGGGACTGAAGCTTTCTTT
CDR3: CASSIVRGTEAFF
size: NA
J: TRBJ1-1
D: NA
V: TRBV19

DNA: TGTGCCAGCAGCTCGACAGGGTACGATGGCTACACCTTC
CDR3: CASSSTGYDGYTF
size: NA
J: TRBJ1-2
D: TRBD1
V: TRBV6-2/TRBV6-3

DNA: TGTGCCAGCAGCTTCCGGGGGGGCTCCTACAATGAGCAGTTCTTC
CDR3: CASSFRGGSYNEQFF
size: NA
J: TRBJ2-1
D: TRBD2
V: TRBV7-8

DNA: TGTGCCAGCAGTTACGAAGGGGGCGGATACACTGAAGCTTTCTTT
CDR3: CASSYEGGGYTEAFF
size: NA
J: TRBJ1-1
D: TRBD1
V: TRBV6-5

DNA: TGTGCCAGCAGCCAAGGTCCCCAGGAAGAGACCCAGTACTTC
CDR3: CASSQGPQEETQYF
size: NA
J: TRBJ2-5
D: NA
V: TRBV4-2

DNA: TGTGCCAGCAGCGCTGGACTATTTTTAAGCTCCTACGAGCAGTACTTC
CDR3: CASSAGLFLSSYEQYF
size: NA
J: TRBJ2-7
D: NA
V: TRBV2

DNA: TGTGCCTGGAGTCTCCAGGCAAGTCAGCCCCAGCATTTT
CDR3: CAWSLQASQPQHF
size: few
J: TRBJ1-5
D: NA
V: TRBV30

DNA: TGTGCCATCAGTGTGGACAGGGTTGGAGAGCAGTTCTTC
CDR3: CAISVDRVGEQFF
size: few
J: TRBJ2-1
D: TRBD1
V: TRBV10-3

DNA: TGCGCCAGCAGCCAAGATGCCTCGGGTGGCCGCGAGCAGTACTTC
CDR3: CASSQDASGGREQYF
size: NA
J: TRBJ2-7
D: NA
V: TRBV4-3

DNA: TGTGCCTGGAGTGTGCAGGGGGGCACCGGGGAGCTGTTTTTT
CDR3: CAWSVQGGTGELFF
size: NA
J: TRBJ2-2
D: NA
V: TRBV30

DNA: TGTGCTAGCAGCCTAGGAGCGGGAGAACACAATGAGCAGTTCTTC
CDR3: CASSLGAGEHNEQFF
size: NA
J: TRBJ2-1
D: TRBD2
V: TRBV7-7

DNA: TGTGCCAGCAGTCCACAGGGGTATGGCTACACCTTC
CDR3: CASSPQGYGYTF
size: few
J: TRBJ1-2
D: TRBD1
V: TRBV6-5

DNA: TGTGCCAGCACCTCGGCAGGAAGGGGCTCCTACGAGCAGTACTTC
CDR3: CASTSAGRGSYEQYF
size: NA
J: TRBJ2-7
D: NA
V: TRBV25-1

DNA: TGCGCCAGCAGCTTGTTTCCAGCGGAGGGAACCTGGGGCTCCTACAATGAGCAGTTCTTC
CDR3: CASSLFPAEGTWGSYNEQFF
size: NA
J: TRBJ2-1
D: NA
V: TRBV5-1

DNA: TGTGCCAGCACCACTGGACTAGCCGGCACAGATACGCAGTATTTT
CDR3: CASTTGLAGTDTQYF
size: NA
J: TRBJ2-3
D: TRBD2
V: TRBV2

DNA: TGTGCCAGCAGTGAAAATTCGGCCCAAGAGGGGACCCAGTACTTC
CDR3: CASSENSAQEGTQYF
size: NA
J: TRBJ2-5
D: NA
V: TRBV2

DNA: TGCGCCAGCAGCCTCCAATCCGGGACAGGGGCCTACGAGCAGTACTTC
CDR3: CASSLQSGTGAYEQYF
size: few
J: TRBJ2-7
D: TRBD1
V: TRBV4-1

DNA: TGTGCCAGCAGCGTAGGCACCAGACAGAACACCGGGGAGCTGTTTTTT
CDR3: CASSVGTRQNTGELFF
size: NA
J: TRBJ2-2
D: NA
V: TRBV9

DNA: TGTGCCAGCAGCGGGGGCGCGGGAACGAACACTGAAGCTTTCTTT
CDR3: CASSGGAGTNTEAFF
size: NA
J: TRBJ1-1
D: NA
V: TRBV9

DNA: TGTGCCAGCAGTAGGGGGACTAGCGAGACCACGTACTTC
CDR3: CASSRGTSETTYF
size: NA
J: TRBJ2-7
D: TRBD2
V: TRBV6-5

DNA: TGTGCCAGCAGTGAAAGGGGGGGCGACGGTGAAGCTTTCTTT
CDR3: CASSERGGDGEAFF
size: once
J: TRBJ1-1
D: NA
V: TRBV6-1

DNA: TGTGCCAGCAGCGGGAGAACGAACACCGGGGAGCTGTTTTTT
CDR3: CASSGRTNTGELFF
size: NA
J: TRBJ2-2
D: NA
V: TRBV5-4

DNA: TGTGCCAGCAGGTGGGACTCGTCGATCTATGGCTACACCTTC
CDR3: CASRWDSSIYGYTF
size: NA
J: TRBJ1-2
D: NA
V: TRBV6-5

DNA: TGTGCCAGTAGTAGATTACAGGGGGCGAGTAGCAATCAGCCCCAGCATTTT
CDR3: CASSRLQGASSNQPQHF
size: once
J: TRBJ1-5
D: TRBD1
V: TRBV19

DNA: TGTGCCAGTAGTCGAACAGGGGAGACTGGAAACACCATATATTTT
CDR3: CASSRTGETGNTIYF
size: NA
J: TRBJ1-3
D: TRBD1
V: TRBV19

DNA: TGCGCCAGCAGCTCCGGGACAGGGGGGACAGATACGCAGTATTTT
CDR3: CASSSGTGGTDTQYF
size: NA
J: TRBJ2-3
D: TRBD1
V: TRBV5-1

DNA: TGTGCCACCAGTGACCCCGGGACAGCGAACACTGAAGCTTTCTTT
CDR3: CATSDPGTANTEAFF
size: NA
J: TRBJ1-1
D: TRBD1
V: TRBV24-1

DNA: TGCAGCGTGAGAGGGGGAGCCTATTATGGCTACACCTTC
CDR3: CSVRGGAYYGYTF
size: NA
J: TRBJ1-2
D: NA
V: TRBV29-1

DNA: TGTGCCACCAGCCAGACAGGGGGCACCTCGGTCACTGAAGCTTTCTTT
CDR3: CATSQTGGTSVTEAFF
size: NA
J: TRBJ1-1
D: TRBD1
V: TRBV24-1

DNA: TGTGCCAGCAGCGCCGGGACTAGCGGGGGCCTCACAGATACGCAGTATTTT
CDR3: CASSAGTSGGLTDTQYF
size: NA
J: TRBJ2-3
D: TRBD2
V: TRBV7-9

DNA: TGTGCCAGCAGCTTAGCACACAGCCGGGAGACCCAGTACTTC
CDR3: CASSLAHSRETQYF
size: NA
J: TRBJ2-5
D: NA
V: TRBV7-6

DNA: TGTGCCAGCTCGAAAGAACAGAGCAGCTCTGGGGCCAACGTCCTGACTTTC
CDR3: CASSKEQSSSGANVLTF
size: NA
J: TRBJ2-6
D: NA
V: TRBV27

DNA: TGCGCCAGCAGCCACGCTTGGAGGGGTAGGGACACTGAAGCTTTCTTT
CDR3: CASSHAWRGRDTEAFF
size: NA
J: TRBJ1-1
D: NA
V: TRBV4-3

DNA: TGTGCCAGCAGCCCGTCCCGAGTGGGGGAGGCCTACGAGCAGTACTTC
CDR3: CASSPSRVGEAYEQYF
size: many
J: TRBJ2-7
D: NA
V: TRBV4-2

DNA: TGTGCCAGCAGCTCCGGGACTAGCGGGGTTACTGAGCAGTTCTTC
CDR3: CASSSGTSGVTEQFF
size: NA
J: TRBJ2-1
D: TRBD2
V: TRBV7-7

DNA: TGTGCCAGCTCCCCAATAGCGGGGGTGAACACCGGGGAGCTGTTTTTT
CDR3: CASSPIAGVNTGELFF
size: NA
J: TRBJ2-2
D: TRBD2
V: TRBV18